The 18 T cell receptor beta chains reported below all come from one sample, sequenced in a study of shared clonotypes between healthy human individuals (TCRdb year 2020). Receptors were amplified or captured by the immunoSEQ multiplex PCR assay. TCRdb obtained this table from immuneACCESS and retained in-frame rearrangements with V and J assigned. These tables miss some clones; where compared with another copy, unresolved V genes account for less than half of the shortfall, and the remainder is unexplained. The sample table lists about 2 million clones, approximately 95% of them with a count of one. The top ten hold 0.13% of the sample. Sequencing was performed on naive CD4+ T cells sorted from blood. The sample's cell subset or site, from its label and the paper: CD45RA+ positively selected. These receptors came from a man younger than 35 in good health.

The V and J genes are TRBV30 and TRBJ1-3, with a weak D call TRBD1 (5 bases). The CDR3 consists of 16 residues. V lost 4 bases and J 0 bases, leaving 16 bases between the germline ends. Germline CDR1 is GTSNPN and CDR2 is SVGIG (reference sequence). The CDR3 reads CAWTLGTVSSGNTIYF. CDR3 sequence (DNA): TGTGCCTGGACCCTCGGGACCGTGAGCTCTGGAAACACCATATATTTT.

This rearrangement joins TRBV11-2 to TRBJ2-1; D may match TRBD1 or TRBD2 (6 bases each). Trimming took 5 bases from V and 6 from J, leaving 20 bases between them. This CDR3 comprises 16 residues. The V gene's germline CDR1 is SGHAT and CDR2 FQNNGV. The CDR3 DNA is TGTGCCAGCAGCGCGGACGGTGTTGGAGGGGGCAATGAGCAGTTCTTC. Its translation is CASSADGVGGGNEQFF. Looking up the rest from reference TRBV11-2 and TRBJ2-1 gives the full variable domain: EAGVAQSPRYKIIEKRQSVAFWCNPISGHATLYWYQQILGQGPKLLIQFQNNGVVDDSQLPKDRFSAERLKGVDSTLKIQPAKLEDSAVYLCASSADGVGGGNEQFFGPGTRLTVL.

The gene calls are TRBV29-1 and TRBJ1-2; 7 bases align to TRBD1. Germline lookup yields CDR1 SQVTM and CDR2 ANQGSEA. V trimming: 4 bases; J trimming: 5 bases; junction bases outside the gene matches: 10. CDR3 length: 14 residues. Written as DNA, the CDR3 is TGCAGCGTTGCTACAACAGGGGACCCATATGGCTACACCTTC. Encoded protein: CSVATTGDPYGYTF.

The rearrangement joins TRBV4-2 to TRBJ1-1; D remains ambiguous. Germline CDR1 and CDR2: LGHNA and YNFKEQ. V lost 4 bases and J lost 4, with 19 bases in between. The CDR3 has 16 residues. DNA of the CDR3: TGTGCCAGCAGCCGTGGGTTGGACGGCGGCGGCACTGAAGCTTTCTTT. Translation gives CASSRGLDGGGTEAFF.

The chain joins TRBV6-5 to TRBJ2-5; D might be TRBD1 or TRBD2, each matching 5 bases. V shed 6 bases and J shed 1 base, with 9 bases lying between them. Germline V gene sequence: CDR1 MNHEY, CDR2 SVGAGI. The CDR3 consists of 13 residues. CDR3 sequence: CASRRGSQETQYF. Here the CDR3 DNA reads TGTGCCAGCAGGAGGGGATCCCAAGAGACCCAGTACTTC.

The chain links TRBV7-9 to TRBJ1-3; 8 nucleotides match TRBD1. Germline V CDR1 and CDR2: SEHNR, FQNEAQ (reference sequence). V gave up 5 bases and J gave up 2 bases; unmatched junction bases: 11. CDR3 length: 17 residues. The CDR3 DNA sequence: TGTGCCAGCAGCCCGATGAGACAGGGGTCGGCTGGAAACACCATATATTTT. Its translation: CASSPMRQGSAGNTIYF. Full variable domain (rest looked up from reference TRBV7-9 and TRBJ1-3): DTGVSQNPRHKITKRGQNVTFRCDPISEHNRLYWYRQTLGQGPEFLTYFQNEAQLEKSRLLSDRFSAERPKGSFSTLEIQRTEQGDSAMYLCASSPMRQGSAGNTIYFGEGSWLTVV.

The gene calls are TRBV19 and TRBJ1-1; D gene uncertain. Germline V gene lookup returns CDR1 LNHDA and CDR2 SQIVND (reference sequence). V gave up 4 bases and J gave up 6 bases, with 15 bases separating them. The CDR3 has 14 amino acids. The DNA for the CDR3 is TGTGCCAGTAGTAGCCCTAATTTGTTGGCTGAAGCTTTCTTT. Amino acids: CASSSPNLLAEAFF.

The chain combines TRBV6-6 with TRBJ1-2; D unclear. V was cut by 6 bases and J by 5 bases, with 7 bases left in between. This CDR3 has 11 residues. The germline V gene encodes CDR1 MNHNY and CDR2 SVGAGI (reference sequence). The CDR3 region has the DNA TGTGCCAGCAGGGCGGATTATGGCTACACCTTC. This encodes CASRADYGYTF.

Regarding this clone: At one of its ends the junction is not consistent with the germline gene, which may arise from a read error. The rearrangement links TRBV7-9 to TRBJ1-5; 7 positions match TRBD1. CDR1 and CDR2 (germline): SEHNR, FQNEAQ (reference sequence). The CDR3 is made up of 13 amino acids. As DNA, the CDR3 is TGTGCCAGCAGCTCAACTCCATTGACAGGGCTCACCTTT. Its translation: CASSSTPLTGLTF.

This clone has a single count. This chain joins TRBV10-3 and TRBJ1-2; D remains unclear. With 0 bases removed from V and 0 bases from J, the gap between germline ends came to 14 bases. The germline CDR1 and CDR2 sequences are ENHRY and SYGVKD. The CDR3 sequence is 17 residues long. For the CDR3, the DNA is TGTGCCATCAGTGAGTCAGGCCCGCAAGGGACTAACTATGGCTACACCTTC. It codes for CAISESGPQGTNYGYTF.

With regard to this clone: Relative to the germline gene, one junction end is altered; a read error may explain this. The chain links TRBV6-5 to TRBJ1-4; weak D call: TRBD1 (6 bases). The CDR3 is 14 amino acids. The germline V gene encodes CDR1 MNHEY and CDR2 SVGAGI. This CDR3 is CASSRGTTNEKLFF. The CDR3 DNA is TGTGCCAGCAGCAGAGGGACAACAAATGAAAAACTGTTTTTT.

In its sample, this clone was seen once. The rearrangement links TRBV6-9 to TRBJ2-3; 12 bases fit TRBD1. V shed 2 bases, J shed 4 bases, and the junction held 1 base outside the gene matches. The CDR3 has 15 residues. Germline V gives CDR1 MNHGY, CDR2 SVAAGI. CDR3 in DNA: TGTGCCAGCAGTTATCGGGACAGGGGGCCAGATACGCAGTATTTT. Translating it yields CASSYRDRGPDTQYF.

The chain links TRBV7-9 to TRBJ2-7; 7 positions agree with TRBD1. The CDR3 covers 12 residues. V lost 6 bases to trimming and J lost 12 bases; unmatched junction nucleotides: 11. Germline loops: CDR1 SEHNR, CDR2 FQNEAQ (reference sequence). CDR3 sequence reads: CASRTGATEWYF. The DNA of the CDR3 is TGTGCCAGCAGAACAGGGGCCACCGAGTGGTACTTC. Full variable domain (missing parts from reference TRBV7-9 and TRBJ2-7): DTGVSQNPRHKITKRGQNVTFRCDPISEHNRLYWYRQTLGQGPEFLTYFQNEAQLEKSRLLSDRFSAERPKGSFSTLEIQRTEQGDSAMYLCASRTGATEWYFGPGTRLTVT.

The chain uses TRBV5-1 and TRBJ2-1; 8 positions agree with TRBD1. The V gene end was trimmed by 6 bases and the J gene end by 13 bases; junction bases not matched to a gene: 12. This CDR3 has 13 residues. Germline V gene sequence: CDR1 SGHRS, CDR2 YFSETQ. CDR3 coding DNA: TGCGCCAGCACTCCCCGGACAGGGAACGTTCAGTTCTTC. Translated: CASTPRTGNVQFF.

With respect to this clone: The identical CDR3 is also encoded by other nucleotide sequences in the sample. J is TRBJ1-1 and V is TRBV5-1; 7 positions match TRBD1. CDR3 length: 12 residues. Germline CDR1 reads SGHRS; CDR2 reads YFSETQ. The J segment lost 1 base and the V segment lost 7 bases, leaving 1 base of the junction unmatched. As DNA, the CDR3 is TGCGCCAGCCGACAGGGGAACACTGAAGCTTTCTTT. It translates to CASRQGNTEAFF.

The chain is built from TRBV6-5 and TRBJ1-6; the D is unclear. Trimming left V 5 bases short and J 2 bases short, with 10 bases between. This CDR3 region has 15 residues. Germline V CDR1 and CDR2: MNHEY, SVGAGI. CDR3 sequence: CASSTIITYNSPLHF. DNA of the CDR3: TGTGCCAGCAGTACAATCATCACCTATAATTCACCCCTCCACTTT.

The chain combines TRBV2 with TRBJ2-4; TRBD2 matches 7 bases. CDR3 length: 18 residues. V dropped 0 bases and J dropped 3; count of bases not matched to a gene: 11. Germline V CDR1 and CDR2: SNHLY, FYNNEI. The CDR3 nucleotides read TGTGCCAGCAGTGAAGCTATATGGGGGGGGTCCGACAAAAACATTCAGTACTTC. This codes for CASSEAIWGGSDKNIQYF.

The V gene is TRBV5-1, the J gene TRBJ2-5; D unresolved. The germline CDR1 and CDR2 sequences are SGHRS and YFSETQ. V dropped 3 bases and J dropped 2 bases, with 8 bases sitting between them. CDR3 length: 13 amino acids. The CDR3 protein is CASSSYIQETQYF. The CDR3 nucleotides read TGCGCCAGCAGCTCCTATATACAAGAGACCCAGTACTTC.